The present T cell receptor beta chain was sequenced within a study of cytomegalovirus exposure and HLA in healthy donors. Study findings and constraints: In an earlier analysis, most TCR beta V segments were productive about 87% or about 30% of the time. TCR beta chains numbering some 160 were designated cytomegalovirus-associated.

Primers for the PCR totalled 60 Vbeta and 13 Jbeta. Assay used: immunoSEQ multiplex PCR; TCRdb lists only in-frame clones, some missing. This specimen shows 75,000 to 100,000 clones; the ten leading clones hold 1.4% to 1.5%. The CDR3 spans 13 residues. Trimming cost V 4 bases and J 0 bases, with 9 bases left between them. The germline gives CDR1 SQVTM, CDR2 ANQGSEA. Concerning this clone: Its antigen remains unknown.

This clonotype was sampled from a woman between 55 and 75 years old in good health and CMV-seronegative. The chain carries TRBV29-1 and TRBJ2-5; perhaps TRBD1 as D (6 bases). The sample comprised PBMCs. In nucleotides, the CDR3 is TGCAGCGTTGTGGGACAATACCAAGAGACCCAGTACTTC. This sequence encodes CSVVGQYQETQYF.